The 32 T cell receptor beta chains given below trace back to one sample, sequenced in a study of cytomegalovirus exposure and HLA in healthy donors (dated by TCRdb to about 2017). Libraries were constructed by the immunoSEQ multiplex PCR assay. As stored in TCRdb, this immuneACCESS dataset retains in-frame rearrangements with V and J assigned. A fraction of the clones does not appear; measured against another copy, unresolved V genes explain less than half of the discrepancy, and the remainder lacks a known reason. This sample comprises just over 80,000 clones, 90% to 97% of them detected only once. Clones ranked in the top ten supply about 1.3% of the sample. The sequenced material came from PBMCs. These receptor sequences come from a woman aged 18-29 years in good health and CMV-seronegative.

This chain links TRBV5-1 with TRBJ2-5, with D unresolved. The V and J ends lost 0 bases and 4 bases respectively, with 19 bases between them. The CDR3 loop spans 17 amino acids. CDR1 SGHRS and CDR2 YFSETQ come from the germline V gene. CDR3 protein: CASSLGGVSLYRETQYF. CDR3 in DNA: TGCGCCAGCAGCTTGGGAGGCGTAAGCCTGTACCGAGAGACCCAGTACTTC. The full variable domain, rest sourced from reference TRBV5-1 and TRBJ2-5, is KAGVTQTPRYLIKTRGQQVTLSCSPISGHRSVSWYQQTPGQGLQFLFEYFSETQRNKGNFPGRFSGRQFSNSRSEMNVSTLELGDSALYLCASSLGGVSLYRETQYFGPGTRLLVL.

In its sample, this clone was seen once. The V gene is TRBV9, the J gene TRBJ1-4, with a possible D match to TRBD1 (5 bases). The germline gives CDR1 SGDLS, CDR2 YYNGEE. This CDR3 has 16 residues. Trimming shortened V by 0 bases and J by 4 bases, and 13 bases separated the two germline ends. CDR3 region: CASSVAVGAVNEKLFF. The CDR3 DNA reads TGTGCCAGCAGCGTAGCGGTAGGGGCGGTTAATGAAAAACTGTTTTTT.

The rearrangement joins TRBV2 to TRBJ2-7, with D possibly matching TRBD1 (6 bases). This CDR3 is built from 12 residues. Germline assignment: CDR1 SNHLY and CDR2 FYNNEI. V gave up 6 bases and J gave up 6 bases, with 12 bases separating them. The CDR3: CASREPGAEQYF. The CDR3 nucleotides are TGTGCCAGCAGGGAGCCAGGGGCCGAGCAGTACTTC.

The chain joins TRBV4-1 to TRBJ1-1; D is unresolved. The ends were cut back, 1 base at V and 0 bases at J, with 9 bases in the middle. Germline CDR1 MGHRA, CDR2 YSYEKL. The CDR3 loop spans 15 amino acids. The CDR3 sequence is CASSQGGDLNTEAFF. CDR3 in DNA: TGCGCCAGCAGCCAAGGAGGAGACCTGAACACTGAAGCTTTCTTT.

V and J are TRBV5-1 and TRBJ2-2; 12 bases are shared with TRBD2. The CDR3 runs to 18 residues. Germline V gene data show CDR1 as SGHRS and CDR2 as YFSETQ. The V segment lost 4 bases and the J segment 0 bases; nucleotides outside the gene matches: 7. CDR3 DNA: TGCGCCAGCAGCCCGGGACTAGCGGGCCTGTCGAACACCGGGGAGCTGTTTTTT. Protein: CASSPGLAGLSNTGELFF.

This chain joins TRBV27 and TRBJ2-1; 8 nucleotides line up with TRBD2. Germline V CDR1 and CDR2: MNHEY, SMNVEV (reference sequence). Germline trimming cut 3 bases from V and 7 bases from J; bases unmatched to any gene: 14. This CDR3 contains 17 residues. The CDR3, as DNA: TGTGCCAGCAGTTTCCAGCCGGGACTAGTAGTGGGGAATGAGCAGTTCTTC. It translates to CASSFQPGLVVGNEQFF.

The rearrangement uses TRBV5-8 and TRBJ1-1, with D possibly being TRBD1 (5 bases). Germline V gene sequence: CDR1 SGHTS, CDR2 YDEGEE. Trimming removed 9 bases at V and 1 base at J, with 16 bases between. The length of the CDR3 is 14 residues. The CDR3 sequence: CAIWLRGPNTEAFF. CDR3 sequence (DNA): TGTGCCATCTGGTTGCGGGGACCGAACACTGAAGCTTTCTTT.

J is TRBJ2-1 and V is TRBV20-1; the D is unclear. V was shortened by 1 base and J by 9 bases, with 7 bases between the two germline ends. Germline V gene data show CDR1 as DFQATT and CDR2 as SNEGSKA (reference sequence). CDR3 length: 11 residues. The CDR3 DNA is TGCAGTGCTAGAGGCCCAGGTGAGCAGTTCTTC. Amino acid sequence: CSARGPGEQFF.

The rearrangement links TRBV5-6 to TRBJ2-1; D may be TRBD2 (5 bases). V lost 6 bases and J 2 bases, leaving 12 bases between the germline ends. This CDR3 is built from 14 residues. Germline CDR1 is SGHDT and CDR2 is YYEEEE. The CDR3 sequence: CASIRLMPYNEQFF. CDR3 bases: TGTGCCAGCATTAGACTAATGCCCTACAATGAGCAGTTCTTC.

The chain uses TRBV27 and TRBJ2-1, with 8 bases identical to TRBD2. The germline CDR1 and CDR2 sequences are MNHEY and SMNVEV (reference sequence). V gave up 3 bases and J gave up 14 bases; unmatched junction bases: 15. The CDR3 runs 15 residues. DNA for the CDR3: TGTGCCAGCAGTTTTTTTGGACTAGCCGGGAGGAGGAAGTTCTTC. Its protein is CASSFFGLAGRRKFF.

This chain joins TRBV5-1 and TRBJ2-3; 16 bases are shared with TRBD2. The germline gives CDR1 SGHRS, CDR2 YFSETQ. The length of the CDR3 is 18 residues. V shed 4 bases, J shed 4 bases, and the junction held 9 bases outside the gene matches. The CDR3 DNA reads TGCGCCAGCAGCCCTTACCCGGGACTAGCGGGAGGGCCAGATACGCAGTATTTT. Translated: CASSPYPGLAGGPDTQYF.

For the CDR3, the DNA is TGTGCCAGCAGCGTAGGTGGACTAGCGGGGCCTCGGGAGACCCAGTACTTC. It encodes CASSVGGLAGPRETQYF. The chain employs TRBV9 and TRBJ2-5; TRBD2 matches 12 bases. The CDR3 is made up of 17 amino acids. The junction had 8 bases not matched to a gene; V was cut back by 0 bases and J by 5 bases. The germline CDR1 and CDR2 sequences are SGDLS and YYNGEE.

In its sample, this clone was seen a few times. CDR3 in amino acids: CASSPRLAGSYEQYF. CDR3 nucleotide sequence: TGTGCCAGCAGTCCAAGACTAGCGGGAAGTTACGAGCAGTACTTC. The rearrangement joins TRBV6-1 to TRBJ2-7; 11 nucleotides align to TRBD2. The CDR3 totals 15 residues. The V gene's germline CDR1 is MNHNS and CDR2 SASEGT. With V trimmed by 5 bases and J by 4 bases, 7 bases remained unmatched.

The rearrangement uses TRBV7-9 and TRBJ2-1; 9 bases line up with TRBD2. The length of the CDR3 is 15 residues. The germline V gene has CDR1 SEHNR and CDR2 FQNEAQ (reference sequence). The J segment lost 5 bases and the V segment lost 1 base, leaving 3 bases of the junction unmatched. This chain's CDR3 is CASSLEAGGNNEQFF. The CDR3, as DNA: TGTGCCAGCAGCTTAGAAGCGGGAGGTAACAATGAGCAGTTCTTC.

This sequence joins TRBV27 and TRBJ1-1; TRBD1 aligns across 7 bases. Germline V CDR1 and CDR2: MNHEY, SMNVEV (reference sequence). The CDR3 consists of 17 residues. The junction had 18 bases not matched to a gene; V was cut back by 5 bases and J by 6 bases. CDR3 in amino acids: CASSQKPPRQGGAEAFF. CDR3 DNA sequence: TGTGCCAGCAGTCAAAAGCCACCCCGACAGGGCGGAGCTGAAGCTTTCTTT.

The CDR3 loop is CASSFSNRGISTGELFF. CDR3 coding DNA: TGTGCCAGCAGTTTTTCTAACAGGGGAATCTCCACCGGGGAGCTGTTTTTT. The rearrangement links TRBV28 to TRBJ2-2, with 7 bases lining up with TRBD1. The CDR3 contains 17 residues. Germline V gene sequence: CDR1 MDHEN, CDR2 SYDVKM. Unmatched junction bases numbered 11, after V lost 3 bases and J lost 4 bases.

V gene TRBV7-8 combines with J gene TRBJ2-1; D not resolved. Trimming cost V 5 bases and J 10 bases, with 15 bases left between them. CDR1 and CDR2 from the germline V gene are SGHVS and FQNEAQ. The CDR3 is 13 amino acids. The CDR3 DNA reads TGTGCCAGCAGCCAATCCCGATATAGCGAGCAGTTCTTC. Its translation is CASSQSRYSEQFF.

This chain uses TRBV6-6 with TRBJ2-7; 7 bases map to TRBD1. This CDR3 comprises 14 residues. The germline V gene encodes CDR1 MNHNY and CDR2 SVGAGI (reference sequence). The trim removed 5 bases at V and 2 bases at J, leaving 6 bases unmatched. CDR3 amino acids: CASSGRQGPYEQYF. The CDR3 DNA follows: TGTGCCAGCAGTGGCCGACAGGGACCCTACGAGCAGTACTTC.

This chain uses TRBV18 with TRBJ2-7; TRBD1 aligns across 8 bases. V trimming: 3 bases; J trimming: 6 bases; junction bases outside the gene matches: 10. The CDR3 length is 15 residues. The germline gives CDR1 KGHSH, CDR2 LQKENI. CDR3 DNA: TGTGCCAGCTCACCGCAATGGACAGGGAATTCCGAGCAGTACTTC. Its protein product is CASSPQWTGNSEQYF.

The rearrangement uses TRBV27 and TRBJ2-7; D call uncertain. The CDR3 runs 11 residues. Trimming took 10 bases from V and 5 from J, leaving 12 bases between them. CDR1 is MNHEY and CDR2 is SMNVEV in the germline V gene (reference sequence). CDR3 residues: CAIAPPDEQYF. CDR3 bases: TGTGCCATCGCACCCCCGGACGAGCAGTACTTC.

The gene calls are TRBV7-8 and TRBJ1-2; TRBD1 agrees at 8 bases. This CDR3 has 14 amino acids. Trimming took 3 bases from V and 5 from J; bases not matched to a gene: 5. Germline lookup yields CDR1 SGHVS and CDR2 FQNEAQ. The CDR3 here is CASSFAGGGYGYTF. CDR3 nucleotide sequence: TGTGCCAGCAGCTTCGCAGGGGGCGGGTATGGCTACACCTTC.

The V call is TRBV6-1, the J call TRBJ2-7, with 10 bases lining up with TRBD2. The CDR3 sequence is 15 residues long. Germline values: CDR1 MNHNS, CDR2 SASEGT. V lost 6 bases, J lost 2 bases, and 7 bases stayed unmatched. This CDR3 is CASRPGTSETYEQYF. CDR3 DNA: TGTGCCAGCAGACCCGGGACTAGCGAGACCTACGAGCAGTACTTC.

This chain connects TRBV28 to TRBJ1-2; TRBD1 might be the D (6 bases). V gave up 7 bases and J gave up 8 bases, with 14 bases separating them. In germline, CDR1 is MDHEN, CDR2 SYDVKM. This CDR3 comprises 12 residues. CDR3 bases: TGTGCCAGCACTTCACAGGGTTTAGGCTACACCTTC. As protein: CASTSQGLGYTF.

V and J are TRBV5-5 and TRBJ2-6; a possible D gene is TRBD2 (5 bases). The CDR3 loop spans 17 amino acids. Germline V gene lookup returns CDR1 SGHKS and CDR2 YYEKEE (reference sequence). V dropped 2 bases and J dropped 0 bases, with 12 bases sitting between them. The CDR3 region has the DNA TGTGCCAGCAGCTTAGGCGGGCACATCTCTGGGGCCAACGTCCTGACTTTC. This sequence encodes CASSLGGHISGANVLTF.

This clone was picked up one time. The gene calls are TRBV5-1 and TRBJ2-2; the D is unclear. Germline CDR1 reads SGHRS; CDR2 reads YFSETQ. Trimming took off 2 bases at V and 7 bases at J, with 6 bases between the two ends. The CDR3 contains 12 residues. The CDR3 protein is CASSFVFGELFF. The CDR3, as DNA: TGCGCCAGCAGCTTCGTCTTCGGGGAGCTGTTTTTT.

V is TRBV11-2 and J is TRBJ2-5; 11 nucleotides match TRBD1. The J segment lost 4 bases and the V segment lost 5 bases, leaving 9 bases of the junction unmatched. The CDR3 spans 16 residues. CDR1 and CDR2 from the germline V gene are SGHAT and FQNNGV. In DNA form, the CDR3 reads TGTGCCAGCAGCCAGGACAGGGGGCGCCGTAGAGAGACCCAGTACTTC. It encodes CASSQDRGRRRETQYF.

The CDR3 reads CASSSSTGNIQYF. Here the CDR3 DNA reads TGTGCCAGCAGCTCCTCGACAGGGAACATTCAGTACTTC. The V and J genes are TRBV7-9 and TRBJ2-4, with 7 bases aligning to TRBD1. Germline assignment: CDR1 SEHNR and CDR2 FQNEAQ (reference sequence). V shed 4 bases, J shed 7 bases, and the junction held 4 bases outside the gene matches. The length of the CDR3 is 13 residues.

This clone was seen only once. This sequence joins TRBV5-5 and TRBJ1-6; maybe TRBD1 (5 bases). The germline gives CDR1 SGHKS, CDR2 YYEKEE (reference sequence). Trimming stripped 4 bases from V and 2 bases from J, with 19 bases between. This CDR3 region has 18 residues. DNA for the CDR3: TGTGCCAGCAGCCCCCAGGGTATTGAAGCTCCCTATAATTCACCCCTCCACTTT. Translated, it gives CASSPQGIEAPYNSPLHF.

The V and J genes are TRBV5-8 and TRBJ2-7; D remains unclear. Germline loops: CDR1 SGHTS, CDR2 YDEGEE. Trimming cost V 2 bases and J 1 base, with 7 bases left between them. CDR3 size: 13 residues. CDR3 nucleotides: TGTGCCAGCAGCTTCCACAGTTCCTACGAGCAGTACTTC. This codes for CASSFHSSYEQYF.

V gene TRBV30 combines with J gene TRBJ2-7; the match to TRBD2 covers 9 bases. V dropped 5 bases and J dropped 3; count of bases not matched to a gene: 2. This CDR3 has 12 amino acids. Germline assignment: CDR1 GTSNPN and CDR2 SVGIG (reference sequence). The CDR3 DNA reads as TGTGCCTGGGCGACTAGCGGCTACGAGCAGTACTTC. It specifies CAWATSGYEQYF.

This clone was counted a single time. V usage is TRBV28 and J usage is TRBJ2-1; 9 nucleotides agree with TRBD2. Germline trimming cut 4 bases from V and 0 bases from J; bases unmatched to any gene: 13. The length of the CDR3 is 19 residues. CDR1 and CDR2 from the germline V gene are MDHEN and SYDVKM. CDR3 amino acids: CASSSPWVAGGGSYNEQFF. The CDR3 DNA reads TGTGCCAGCAGTTCTCCCTGGGTGGCGGGAGGGGGCTCCTACAATGAGCAGTTCTTC. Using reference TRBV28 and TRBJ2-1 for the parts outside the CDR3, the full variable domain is DVKVTQSSRYLVKRTGEKVFLECVQDMDHENMFWYRQDPGLGLRLIYFSYDVKMKEKGDIPEGYSVSREKKERFSLILESASTNQTSMYLCASSSPWVAGGGSYNEQFFGPGTRLTVL.

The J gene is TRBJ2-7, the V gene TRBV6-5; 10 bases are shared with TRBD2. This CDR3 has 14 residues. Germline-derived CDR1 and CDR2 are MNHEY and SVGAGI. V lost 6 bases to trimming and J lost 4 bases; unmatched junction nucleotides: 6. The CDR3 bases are TGTGCCAGCAGGCCGGGACTAGCGTTTTACGAGCAGTACTTC. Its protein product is CASRPGLAFYEQYF.